This T cell receptor (beta chain) originates from a study of cytotoxic CD8 clonotypes in ibrutinib-treated CLL. Study-wide results and caveats: Public clonotypes, an uncommon group, contracted or remained stable on treatment.

Worth noting for this clone: Its antigen is still unknown.

The assay was immunoSEQ multiplex PCR, and TCRdb's table has in-frame clones only and misses some. The data hold about 130,000 clones, with under 90% observed a single time. The germline CDR1 and CDR2 sequences are MNHNS and SASEGT. Trimming removed 5 bases at V and 4 bases at J, with 7 bases between. CDR3 length: 12 residues. This rearrangement joins TRBV6-1 to TRBJ2-3; D call uncertain. This sequence originates from a human donor with chronic lymphocytic leukemia. Specimen: PBMCs, collected after 24 months of ibrutinib treatment. CDR3: CASSQTPDTQYF. DNA for the CDR3: TGTGCCAGCAGTCAAACCCCAGATACGCAGTATTTT.